Shown below are 27 T cell receptor beta chains from a single sample sequenced in a study of blood T cell repertoires in COVID-19. Clones were sequenced by immunoSEQ multiplex PCR, and TCRdb holds only the in-frame ones, with some missing. The sample yields about 130,000 clones, just under 85% seen once. Sequencing was done on a sample of peripheral blood. The receptor source for this set is a woman aged 50 to 60 with acute or convalescent COVID-19.

In its sample, this clone was seen a few times. The sample holds other DNA sequences that translate to the same CDR3. This chain links TRBV6-2 or TRBV6-3 with TRBJ1-5, with 9 positions matching TRBD1. The V segment lost 2 bases and the J segment 6 bases; nucleotides outside the gene matches: 5. Germline values: CDR1 MNHEY, CDR2 SVGEGT. This CDR3 contains 15 residues. CDR3 protein: CASSYGQGFRQPQHF. The CDR3 DNA follows: TGTGCCAGCAGTTACGGACAGGGGTTTCGTCAGCCCCAGCATTTT.

This chain joins TRBV19 and TRBJ1-3; D possibly corresponds to TRBD1 (6 bases). CDR1 and CDR2 from the germline V gene are LNHDA and SQIVND (reference sequence). The CDR3 has 13 residues. Trimming cost V 6 bases and J 1 base, with 7 bases left between them. CDR3 nucleotides: TGTGCCAGTAGCAGGGGATCTGGAAACACCATATATTTT. It translates to CASSRGSGNTIYF. Full variable domain (missing parts from reference TRBV19 and TRBJ1-3): DGGITQSPKYLFRKEGQNVTLSCEQNLNHDAMYWYRQDPGQGLRLIYYSQIVNDFQKGDIAEGYSVSREKKESFPLTVTSAQKNPTAFYLCASSRGSGNTIYFGEGSWLTVV.

V is TRBV12-3 or TRBV12-4 and J is TRBJ1-1; D is uncertain. The germline V and J ends were trimmed by 5 bases and 3 bases, with 7 bases remaining between them. This CDR3 spans 12 amino acids. The CDR3 reads CASSPTDTEAFF. The CDR3 DNA reads as TGTGCCAGCAGTCCTACTGACACTGAAGCTTTCTTT.

The chain carries TRBV11-2 and TRBJ1-5; no clear D. Germline assignment: CDR1 SGHAT and CDR2 FQNNGV. The CDR3 is 14 residues long. Trimming removed 0 bases at V and 1 base at J, with 4 bases between. CDR3 protein: CASSLDSSNQPQHF. The CDR3 region has the DNA TGTGCCAGCAGCTTAGATAGCAGCAATCAGCCCCAGCATTTT.

The chain joins TRBV19 to TRBJ2-5, with TRBD2 identical over 10 bases. CDR3 length: 16 residues. Germline loops: CDR1 LNHDA, CDR2 SQIVND (reference sequence). V lost 5 bases to trimming and J lost 1 base; unmatched junction nucleotides: 7. In DNA, the CDR3 is TGTGCCAGTAGTCGAGGGCTAGCGGGGGCCCAAGAGACCCAGTACTTC. Translation gives CASSRGLAGAQETQYF.

V gene TRBV5-1 combines with J gene TRBJ1-4, with a weak D call TRBD1 (6 bases). There are 15 residues in the CDR3. The V and J ends lost 1 base and 3 bases respectively, with 10 bases between them. Germline CDR1 reads SGHRS; CDR2 reads YFSETQ. The CDR3 coding sequence is TGCGCCAGCAGCTTGAGGACAGAGCCTAATGAAAAACTGTTTTTT. It specifies CASSLRTEPNEKLFF.

The gene calls are TRBV28 and TRBJ2-2, with 9 bases matching TRBD1. V shed 6 bases and J 4 bases; nucleotides not matched to a gene: 24. Germline loops: CDR1 MDHEN, CDR2 SYDVKM. The CDR3 contains 21 residues. Here the CDR3 reads CASSIRPGTGLSRRSTGELFF. Here the CDR3 DNA reads TGTGCCAGCAGCATACGACCCGGGACAGGGCTCTCTAGGCGGTCCACCGGGGAGCTGTTTTTT. The entire variable domain, with the rest obtained from reference TRBV28 and TRBJ2-2, is as follows: DVKVTQSSRYLVKRTGEKVFLECVQDMDHENMFWYRQDPGLGLRLIYFSYDVKMKEKGDIPEGYSVSREKKERFSLILESASTNQTSMYLCASSIRPGTGLSRRSTGELFFGEGSRLTVL.

CDR3 bases: TGCGCCAGCAGCAGGGGACAGGACCTCGGGGATTATAATTCACCCCTCCACTTT. Amino acid sequence: CASSRGQDLGDYNSPLHF. This chain joins TRBV5-1 and TRBJ1-6, with 8 bases that match TRBD1. V lost 4 bases, J lost 4 bases, and 13 bases stayed unmatched. The germline gives CDR1 SGHRS, CDR2 YFSETQ. CDR3 length equals 18 residues.

The rearrangement links TRBV5-1 to TRBJ2-1; the match to TRBD1 covers 12 bases. In germline, CDR1 is SGHRS, CDR2 YFSETQ. Unmatched junction bases numbered 8, after V lost 6 bases and J lost 10 bases. The CDR3 extends over 14 amino acids. Here the CDR3 reads CASTRDRGPEEQFF. CDR3 nucleotide sequence: TGCGCCAGCACTCGGGACAGGGGGCCCGAGGAGCAGTTCTTC.

V usage is TRBV6-6 and J usage is TRBJ1-1, with D tentatively TRBD1 (6 bases). Germline V CDR1 and CDR2: MNHNY, SVGAGI (reference sequence). Trimming stripped 10 bases from V and 0 bases from J, with 12 bases between. The length of the CDR3 is 13 residues. In nucleotides, the CDR3 is TGTGCCATCTCGACAGGCATGAACACTGAAGCTTTCTTT. It translates to CAISTGMNTEAFF.

The chain couples TRBV6-5 to TRBJ1-2; D call uncertain. Germline assignment: CDR1 MNHEY and CDR2 SVGAGI. This CDR3 has 15 residues. Trimming removed 4 bases from V and 5 bases from J, with 17 bases in between. The CDR3 DNA reads as TGTGCCAGCAGTTCCAGACCCCGAGCGGAGTATGGCTACACCTTC. This translates into CASSSRPRAEYGYTF.

The V gene is TRBV4-1, the J gene TRBJ2-7, with 11 nucleotides matching TRBD1. In germline, CDR1 is MGHRA, CDR2 YSYEKL. With 1 base clipped from V and 0 bases from J, the junction kept 5 bases outside the gene matches. CDR3 size: 17 residues. CDR3 DNA: TGCGCCAGCAGCCAAGCGGGACAGGGGGTACCCTCCTACGAGCAGTACTTC. Translated: CASSQAGQGVPSYEQYF.

The chain uses TRBV7-8 and TRBJ2-7, with 8 bases aligning to TRBD1. The CDR3 contains 16 residues. CDR1 is SGHVS and CDR2 is FQNEAQ in the germline V gene. The junction had 13 bases not matched to a gene; V was cut back by 6 bases and J by 3 bases. The CDR3 here is CASSRFPGQVDYEQYF. CDR3 bases: TGTGCCAGCAGTCGATTTCCGGGACAGGTAGACTACGAGCAGTACTTC. The whole variable domain, remainder taken from reference TRBV7-8 and TRBJ2-7, is GAGVSQSPRYKVAKRGQDVALRCDPISGHVSLFWYQQALGQGPEFLTYFQNEAQLDKSGLPSDRFFAERPEGSVSTLKIQRTQQEDSAVYLCASSRFPGQVDYEQYFGPGTRLTVT.

The rearrangement uses TRBV5-5 and TRBJ2-1; 11 positions match TRBD2. The CDR3 loop spans 16 amino acids. CDR1 and CDR2 (germline): SGHKS, YYEKEE (reference sequence). Trimming cost V 2 bases and J 8 bases; bases outside gene matches: 9. CDR3 sequence reads: CASSFFSGGARDEQFF. As DNA, the CDR3 is TGTGCCAGCAGCTTCTTTAGCGGGGGGGCAAGAGATGAGCAGTTCTTC.

V is TRBV7-8 and J is TRBJ1-4; weak D call: TRBD1 (6 bases). The CDR3 consists of 15 residues. V shed 5 bases and J shed 3 bases, with 13 bases lying between them. Germline V gives CDR1 SGHVS, CDR2 FQNEAQ. The CDR3 DNA is TGTGCCAGCAGCCTCAGGGGATACCCTAATGAAAAACTGTTTTTT. The encoded protein is CASSLRGYPNEKLFF.

In DNA form, the CDR3 reads TGTGCCAGCAGCCAAGACAGGGCTGGAAACACCATATATTTT. This sequence encodes CASSQDRAGNTIYF. The rearrangement uses TRBV3-1 (or the pseudogene TRBV3-2) and TRBJ1-3; D might be TRBD1 (5 bases). In germline, CDR1 is LGHDT, CDR2 YNNKEL (reference sequence). V dropped 0 bases and J dropped 2 bases, with 5 bases sitting between them. The CDR3 sequence is 14 residues long.

This clone was recorded once. This chain links TRBV5-1 with TRBJ2-7; D gene uncertain. Trimming removed 0 bases at V and 5 bases at J, with 9 bases between. The CDR3 extends over 13 amino acids. Germline values: CDR1 SGHRS, CDR2 YFSETQ. The CDR3: CASSLGRQDEQYF. Here the CDR3 DNA reads TGCGCCAGCAGCTTGGGACGGCAGGACGAGCAGTACTTC.

This clone was observed a handful of times. This chain links TRBV7-3 with TRBJ1-3, with TRBD1 as a possible D gene (5 bases). The CDR3 runs 15 residues. Per the germline V gene, CDR1 is SGHTA and CDR2 is FQGTGA. Between the trimmed V and J ends, which lost 1 base and 0 bases, there was a span of 7 bases. The CDR3 loop is CASSLMGGSGNTIYF. The CDR3 coding sequence is TGTGCCAGCAGCTTAATGGGGGGCTCTGGAAACACCATATATTTT.

The rearrangement links TRBV12-3 or TRBV12-4 to TRBJ1-1, with 7 nucleotides matching TRBD1. V was clipped by 6 bases and J by 7 bases; unmatched bases: 5. There are 12 residues in the CDR3. The DNA of the CDR3 is TGTGCCAGCAGCCAGACAGGGATTGAAGCTTTCTTT. Translated, it gives CASSQTGIEAFF.

The chain links TRBV10-2 to TRBJ1-2; TRBD1 aligns across 10 bases. Germline V gene data show CDR1 as WSHSY and CDR2 as SAAADI. This CDR3 is built from 14 residues. V lost 7 bases, J lost 6 bases, and 8 bases stayed unmatched. The CDR3 sequence is CASTGQGVFNGYTF. The CDR3 DNA is TGCGCCAGCACCGGACAGGGGGTTTTCAATGGCTACACCTTC.

The genes are TRBV30 and TRBJ1-3; TRBD1 aligns across 9 bases. The CDR3 consists of 13 residues. Germline CDR1 reads GTSNPN; CDR2 reads SVGIG (reference sequence). The V segment lost 2 bases and the J segment 7 bases; nucleotides outside the gene matches: 3. The CDR3 nucleotides are TGTGCCTGGAGTCGGACAGGGGTCAACACCATATATTTT. Its protein product is CAWSRTGVNTIYF.

The CDR3 reads CASSMTGVPEAFF. For the CDR3, the DNA is TGTGCCAGCAGCATGACAGGGGTCCCTGAAGCTTTCTTT. The J gene is TRBJ1-1, the V gene TRBV25-1, with 8 bases identical to TRBD1. The CDR3 length is 13 residues. V dropped 6 bases and J dropped 6; count of bases not matched to a gene: 6. CDR1 and CDR2 from the germline V gene are MGHDK and SYGVNS.

This clone was counted a few times. CDR3 nucleotide sequence: TGTGCCAGCAGTTCTTATCCGGGACAGGGGGATGGCTACACCTTC. Translated, it gives CASSSYPGQGDGYTF. This chain connects TRBV28 to TRBJ1-2, with TRBD1 matching 11 bases. CDR3 length: 15 residues. Germline values: CDR1 MDHEN, CDR2 SYDVKM. Germline trimming cut 4 bases from V and 6 bases from J; bases unmatched to any gene: 7.

The chain couples TRBV2 to TRBJ2-1; D call uncertain. V shed 6 bases and J shed 2 bases, with 11 bases lying between them. The length of the CDR3 is 14 residues. Germline V gene sequence: CDR1 SNHLY, CDR2 FYNNEI. This CDR3 is CASSMTSTYNEQFF. CDR3 DNA: TGTGCCAGCAGCATGACATCAACCTACAATGAGCAGTTCTTC. Based on the CDR3 plus reference TRBV2 and TRBJ2-1, the full variable domain is EPEVTQTPSHQVTQMGQEVILRCVPISNHLYFYWYRQILGQKVEFLVSFYNNEISEKSEIFDDQFSVERPDGSNFTLKIRSTKLEDSAMYFCASSMTSTYNEQFFGPGTRLTVL.

The gene calls are TRBV29-1 and TRBJ2-3, with D maybe TRBD1 (5 bases). Trimming removed 7 bases from V and 1 base from J, with 9 bases in between. Per germline, CDR1 SQVTM and CDR2 ANQGSEA. This CDR3 has 12 amino acids. The CDR3 DNA follows: TGCAGCGCTCTCAGGGGCACAGATACGCAGTATTTT. Residues: CSALRGTDTQYF.

The chain links TRBV24-1 to TRBJ1-6, with TRBD1 matching over 7 bases. CDR3 length: 18 residues. Germline CDR1 is KGHDR and CDR2 is SFDVKD. J lost 10 bases, V lost 6 bases, and 20 bases had no gene match. CDR3 loop: CATSLPRSVDRAISPLHF. The CDR3 DNA reads as TGTGCCACCAGTTTACCCCGTTCTGTCGACAGGGCCATATCACCCCTCCACTTT.

This clone appeared once. The chain has TRBV5-1 and TRBJ2-7; perhaps TRBD1 as D (5 bases). Looked up from germline, CDR1 is SGHRS and CDR2 is YFSETQ. The CDR3 consists of 15 residues. Trimming took 2 bases from V and 1 from J, leaving 13 bases between them. Here the CDR3 reads CASSFLPDRSYEQYF. The CDR3 DNA reads TGCGCCAGCAGCTTCCTACCCGACAGATCCTACGAGCAGTACTTC.